This T cell receptor (beta chain) emerged from a study of human T cells and chemical hapten exposure. This clonotype has at least ten counts. The antigen is not known. TCRdb fed the RACE reads into MiXCR, producing one record per CDR3 protein. Among under 400,000 distinct CDR3 sequences, more than 4.5% were seen once, and the ten largest hold just over 2.5%. Study results and caveats: While controls formed fewer of them, expanded TCRs formed significantly more large CDR3 similarity clusters. In the PT1 data, expanded TCR counts showed a positive correlation with patch test score.

V shed 4 bases and J shed 7 bases, with 13 bases lying between them. This CDR3 has 14 amino acids. CDR1 SNHLY and CDR2 FYNNEI come from the germline V gene. Stated time point: pre-sensitization, week 0. Described treatment: therapeutic diphenylcyclopropenone sensitization with weekly scalp DPC. In every case, blood was obtained before the patch test was applied. The template was total RNA from unfractionated whole blood. This TCR derives from a woman aged 50 to 60 with alopecia areata. Some clones in this sample may be carry-over from other donors' samples. The sequencing used whole blood, collected in connection with sensitization to the hapten diphenylcyclopropenone (DPC). V usage is TRBV2 and J usage is TRBJ1-4, with a weak D call TRBD1 (5 bases). The DNA of the CDR3 is TGTGCCAGCAGTGGGCAGGTTAGGGGTGAAAAACTGTTTTTT. Protein product: CASSGQVRGEKLFF.